Given below is one TCR beta chain in context. This specimen comes from a study of blood T cell repertoires in COVID-19. The germline V gene encodes CDR1 SGHNT and CDR2 YYREEE (reference sequence). This CDR3 comprises 15 residues. V was clipped by 1 base and J by 7 bases; unmatched bases: 7. Sequencing used immunoSEQ multiplex PCR; TCRdb keeps in-frame clones, though not all of them. The sample lists tens of thousands of clones; roughly nine tenths were seen once. The chain has TRBV5-4 and TRBJ2-1; TRBD2 matches 8 bases. This clonotype originated in a man in his sixties with COVID-19, enrolled during active disease. Material for sequencing was peripheral blood. This chain's CDR3 is CASSLFSGKGNEQFF. CDR3 nucleotide sequence: TGTGCCAGCAGCTTGTTTAGCGGGAAGGGGAATGAGCAGTTCTTC.